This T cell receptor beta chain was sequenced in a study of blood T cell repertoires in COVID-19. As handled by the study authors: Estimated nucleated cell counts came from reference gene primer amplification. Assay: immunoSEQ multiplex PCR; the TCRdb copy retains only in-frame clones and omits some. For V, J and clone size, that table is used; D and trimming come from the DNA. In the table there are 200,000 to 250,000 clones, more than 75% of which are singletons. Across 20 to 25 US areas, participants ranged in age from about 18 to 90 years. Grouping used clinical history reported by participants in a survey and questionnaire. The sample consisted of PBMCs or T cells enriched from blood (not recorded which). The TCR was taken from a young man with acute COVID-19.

CDR3 sequence reads: CASSLGLALGSGELFF. The DNA of the CDR3 is TGTGCCAGCAGCTTAGGGTTGGCGCTAGGCTCCGGGGAGCTGTTTTTT. The chain uses TRBV7-7 and TRBJ2-2; unclear D gene. The CDR3 has 16 residues. The germline gives CDR1 SSHAT, CDR2 FNYEAQ (reference sequence). Trimming pared 1 base from V and 6 bases from J, leaving 15 bases between.